Included here is one T cell receptor (beta chain) sequence, with context. The antigen it recognizes is unknown. It has no much larger one-base neighbor in the sample; base qualities were not kept. The junction carries 10 bases between V and J, which are trimmed by 0 bases and 5 bases respectively. Looking up the germline V gene yields CDR1 SGHRS and CDR2 YFSETQ. From the cysteine up to the phenylalanine, the CDR3 has a length of 14 residues. The entry retains the CDR3 DNA only, 42 bases that are in frame from base 1. The entry originates in a study of T cells in localized non-small cell lung cancer (dated by TCRdb to 2019 to 2021). About the study as a whole: The study examined T cell repertoires in 236 patients with early-stage NSCLC and compared tumors with uninvolved tumor-adjacent lungs. The cohort was made up of about 240 treatment-naive NSCLC patients whose localized lung tumors had been resected. The mean age of the NSCLC patients was about 70 years, with 130 or so men and 85 to 110 women. Beyond this particular receptor, the publication reports: Multi-region tumor sequencing was not performed, so intratumor heterogeneity could not be excluded. Uninvolved tumor-adjacent lung showed the highest T cell clonality, higher than tumor, which suggests more focused antigenic responses in the uninvolved tumor-adjacent lung. Of the top 100 tumor clones, a median of 57 were detected in paired uninvolved adjacent lung; about 28 were also among that lung's top 100. Because of the exploratory design, TCR variables were selected using unadjusted p-values without false-discovery rate correction. Longer overall survival was associated with higher blood T cell density, whereas shorter survival was associated with higher adjacent-lung clonality.

TCR beta CDR3 regions were sequenced from DNA using the immunoSEQ Assay. The paper's data handling went like this. T cell density was computed as TCR beta template counts normalized to usable DNA estimated by amplifying housekeeping genes. Using the preseqR package, richness was estimated by extrapolating to 120,000 templates for tissue samples and 400,000 templates for PBMC samples. Clonality was defined as one minus Pielou's evenness. Differential abundance testing on productive amino-acid clonotypes, with a minimum total count of 5 and an alpha of 0.1, was used to identify tissue-enriched TCRs. The Jaccard Index and the Morisita Overlap Index were used to measure how much the repertoires overlapped between compartments. GLIPH grouped TCR beta CDR3s together with public tetramer-defined viral CDR3s, and a viral motif had to include at least three viral sequences and also show V-gene enrichment. TCRdb holds this immuneACCESS table with in-frame rearrangements only. Some clones are missing; in checked studies, unresolved V genes explain under half, and the rest has no known cause. The D gene and trimming were derived from the DNA, and the V and J assignments and clone size from that table. The sample table holds approximately 28,000 clones, of which around 81% were seen once. Roughly 5.7% of the sample is held by the ten biggest clonotypes.

At diagnosis, tumor, uninvolved tumor-adjacent lung and peripheral blood were collected and then preserved as a mix of FFPE and fresh-frozen material. Blood samples were analyzed as peripheral blood mononuclear cells for TCR repertoire profiling. The sample in question was peripheral blood mononuclear cells, obtained before any cancer treatment. The sequence joins TRBV5-1 to TRBJ2-3; TRBD1 is a weak D gene call, 5 bases matching. This clonotype was obtained from a man between 40 and 75 years old with stage III lung adenocarcinoma. Here is the DNA: TGCGCCAGCAGCTTGGCACAGGATAGAGATACGCAGTATTTT. It specifies CASSLAQDRDTQYF.